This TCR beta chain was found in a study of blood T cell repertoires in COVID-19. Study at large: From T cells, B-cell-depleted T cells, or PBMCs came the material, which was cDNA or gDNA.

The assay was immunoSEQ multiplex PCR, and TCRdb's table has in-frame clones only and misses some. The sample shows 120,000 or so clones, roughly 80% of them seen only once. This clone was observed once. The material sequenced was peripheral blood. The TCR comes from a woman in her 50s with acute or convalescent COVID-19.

The CDR3 coding sequence is TGTGCCACCAGCAGAGAGGCAGGGAGGTACGAGCAGTACTTC. Its translation: CATSREAGRYEQYF. This chain joins TRBV15 and TRBJ2-7; possibly TRBD2 for D (6 bases). V shed 0 bases and J shed 4 bases, with 10 bases lying between them. The length of the CDR3 is 14 residues. Per the germline V gene, CDR1 is LNHNV and CDR2 is YYDKDF (reference sequence).